The clone carrying this T cell receptor beta chain was seen only once. Distinct nucleotide sequences in the sample also encode this CDR3. This record comes from a study of shared clonotypes between healthy human individuals. The naive CD8 population came from CD45RO-negative cells selected for CCR7, without terminally differentiated effector memory CD45RA+ cells. Here immunoSEQ multiplex PCR was the method, and the copy in TCRdb shows in-frame clones only, minus some. The repertoire consists of about 2 million clones, with over 85% occurring once and the leading ten covering 0.9% to 1.3%. CDR3 length: 15 amino acids. The germline V gene encodes CDR1 SGHRS and CDR2 YFSETQ. With 3 bases clipped from V and 5 bases from J, the junction kept 8 bases outside the gene matches.

This TCR came from a man aged 18 to 30 in good health. The sample comprised naive CD8+ T cells sorted from blood. The chain uses TRBV5-1 and TRBJ1-5; 7 bases agree with TRBD1. This CDR3 reads CASSYRQGGDQPQHF. CDR3 nucleotide sequence: TGCGCCAGCAGCTACAGACAGGGCGGCGATCAGCCCCAGCATTTT.